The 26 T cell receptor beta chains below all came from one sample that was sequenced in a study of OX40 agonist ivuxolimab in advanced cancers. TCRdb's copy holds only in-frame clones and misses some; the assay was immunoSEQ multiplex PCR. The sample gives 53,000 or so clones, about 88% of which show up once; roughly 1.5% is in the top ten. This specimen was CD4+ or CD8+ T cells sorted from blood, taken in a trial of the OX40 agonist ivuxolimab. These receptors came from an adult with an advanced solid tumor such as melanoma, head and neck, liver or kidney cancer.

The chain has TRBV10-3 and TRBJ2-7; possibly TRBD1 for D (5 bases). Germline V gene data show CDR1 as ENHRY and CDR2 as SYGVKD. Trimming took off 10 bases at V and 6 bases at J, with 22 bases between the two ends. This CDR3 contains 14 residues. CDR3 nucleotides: TGTGCCACCGGGCCGGGCCCACAGGTTGGCGAGCAGTACTTC. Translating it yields CATGPGPQVGEQYF.

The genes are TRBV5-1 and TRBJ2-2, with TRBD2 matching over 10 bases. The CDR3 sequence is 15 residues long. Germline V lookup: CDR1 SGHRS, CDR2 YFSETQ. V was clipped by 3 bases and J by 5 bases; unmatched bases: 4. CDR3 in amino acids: CASSSLAGETGELFF. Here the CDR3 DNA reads TGCGCCAGCAGCTCTCTAGCGGGAGAGACCGGGGAGCTGTTTTTT.

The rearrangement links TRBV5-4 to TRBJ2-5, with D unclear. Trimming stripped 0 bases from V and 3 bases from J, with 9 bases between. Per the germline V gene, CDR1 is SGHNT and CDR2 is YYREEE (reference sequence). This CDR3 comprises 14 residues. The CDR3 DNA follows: TGTGCCAGCAGCTTGGGTCACAGTGAAGAGACCCAGTACTTC. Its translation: CASSLGHSEETQYF.

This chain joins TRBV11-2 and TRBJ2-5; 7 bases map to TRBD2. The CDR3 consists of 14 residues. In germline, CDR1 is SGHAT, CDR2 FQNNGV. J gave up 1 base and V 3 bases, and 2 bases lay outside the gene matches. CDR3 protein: CASSLGGVQETQYF. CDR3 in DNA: TGTGCCAGCAGCTTGGGGGGGGTCCAAGAGACCCAGTACTTC. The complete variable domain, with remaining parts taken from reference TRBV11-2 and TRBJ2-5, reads EAGVAQSPRYKIIEKRQSVAFWCNPISGHATLYWYQQILGQGPKLLIQFQNNGVVDDSQLPKDRFSAERLKGVDSTLKIQPAKLEDSAVYLCASSLGGVQETQYFGPGTRLLVL.

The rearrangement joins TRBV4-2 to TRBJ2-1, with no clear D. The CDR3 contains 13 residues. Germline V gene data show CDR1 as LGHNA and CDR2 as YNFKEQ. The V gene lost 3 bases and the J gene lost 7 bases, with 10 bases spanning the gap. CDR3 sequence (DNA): TGTGCCAGCAGCCACCTTATGAAGAATGAGCAGTTCTTC. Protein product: CASSHLMKNEQFF.

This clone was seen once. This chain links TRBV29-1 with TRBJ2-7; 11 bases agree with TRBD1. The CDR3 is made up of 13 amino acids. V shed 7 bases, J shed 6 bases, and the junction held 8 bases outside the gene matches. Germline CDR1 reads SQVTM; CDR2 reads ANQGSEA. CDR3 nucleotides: TGCAGCGGGGGAACCGGGACAGGGGGCGAGCAGTACTTC. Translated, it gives CSGGTGTGGEQYF.

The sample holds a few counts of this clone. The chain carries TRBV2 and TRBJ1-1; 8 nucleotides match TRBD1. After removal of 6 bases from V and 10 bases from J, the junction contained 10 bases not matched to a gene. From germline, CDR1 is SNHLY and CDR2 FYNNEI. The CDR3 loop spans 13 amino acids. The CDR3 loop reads CASSLTQGASAFF. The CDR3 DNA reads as TGTGCCAGCAGCCTAACTCAGGGGGCATCAGCTTTCTTT.

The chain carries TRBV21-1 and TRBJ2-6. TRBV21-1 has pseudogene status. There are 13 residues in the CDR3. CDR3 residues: CASTGPGACVLTF. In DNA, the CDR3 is TGTGCCAGCACGGGGCCCGGGGCCTGCGTCCTGACTTTC.

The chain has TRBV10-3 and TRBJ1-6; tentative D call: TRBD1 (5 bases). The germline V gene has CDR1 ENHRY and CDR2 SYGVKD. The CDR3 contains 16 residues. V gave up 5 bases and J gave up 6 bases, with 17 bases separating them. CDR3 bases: TGTGCCATCAGTTCATCGGGTGGACACTCTAATTCACCCCTCCACTTT. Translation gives CAISSSGGHSNSPLHF.

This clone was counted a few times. CDR3 amino acids: CASSLVADSYNEQFF. The DNA for the CDR3 is TGCGCCAGCAGCTTGGTGGCGGACTCCTACAATGAGCAGTTCTTC. The rearrangement joins TRBV5-1 to TRBJ2-1, with D hard to call. Per germline, CDR1 SGHRS and CDR2 YFSETQ. V was clipped by 0 bases and J by 0 bases, with 7 bases between them. The CDR3 is made up of 15 amino acids.

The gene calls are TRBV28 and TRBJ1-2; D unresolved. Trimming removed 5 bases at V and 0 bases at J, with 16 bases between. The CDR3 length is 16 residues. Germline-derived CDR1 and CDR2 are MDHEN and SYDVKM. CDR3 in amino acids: CASSALPRTANYGYTF. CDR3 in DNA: TGTGCCAGCAGTGCCCTCCCCCGCACAGCTAACTATGGCTACACCTTC.

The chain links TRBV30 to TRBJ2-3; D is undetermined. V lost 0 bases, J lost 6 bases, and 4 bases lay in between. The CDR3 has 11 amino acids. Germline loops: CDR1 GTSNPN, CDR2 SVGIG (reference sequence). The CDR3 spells CAWSVGDTQYF. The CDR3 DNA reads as TGTGCCTGGAGTGTGGGTGATACGCAGTATTTT.

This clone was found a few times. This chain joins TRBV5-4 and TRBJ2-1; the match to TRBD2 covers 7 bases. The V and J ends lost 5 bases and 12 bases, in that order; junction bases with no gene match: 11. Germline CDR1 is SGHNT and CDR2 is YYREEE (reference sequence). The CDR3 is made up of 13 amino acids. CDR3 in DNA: TGTGCCAGCAGTTCTTATAGCGGGTACCCGCAGTTCTTC. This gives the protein CASSSYSGYPQFF.

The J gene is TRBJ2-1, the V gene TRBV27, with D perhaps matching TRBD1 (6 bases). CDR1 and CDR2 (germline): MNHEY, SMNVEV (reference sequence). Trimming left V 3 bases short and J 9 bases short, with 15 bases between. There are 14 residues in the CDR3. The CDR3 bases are TGTGCCAGCAGTTTCGATTGGGGGCGCGGTGAGCAGTTCTTC. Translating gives CASSFDWGRGEQFF.

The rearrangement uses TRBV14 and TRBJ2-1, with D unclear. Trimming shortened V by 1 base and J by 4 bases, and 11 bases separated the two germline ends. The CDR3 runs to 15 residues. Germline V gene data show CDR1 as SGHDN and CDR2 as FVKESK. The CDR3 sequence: CASSQVKQAYNEQFF. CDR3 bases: TGTGCCAGCAGCCAAGTAAAGCAGGCATACAATGAGCAGTTCTTC. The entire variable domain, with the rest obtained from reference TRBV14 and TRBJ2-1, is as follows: EAGVTQFPSHSVIEKGQTVTLRCDPISGHDNLYWYRRVMGKEIKFLLHFVKESKQDESGMPNNRFLAERTGGTYSTLKVQPAELEDSGVYFCASSQVKQAYNEQFFGPGTRLTVL.

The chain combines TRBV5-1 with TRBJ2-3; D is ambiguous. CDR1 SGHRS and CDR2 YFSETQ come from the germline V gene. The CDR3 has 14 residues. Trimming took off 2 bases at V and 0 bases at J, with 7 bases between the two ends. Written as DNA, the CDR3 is TGCGCCAGCAGCTTCGGGCAGAGCACAGATACGCAGTATTTT. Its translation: CASSFGQSTDTQYF.

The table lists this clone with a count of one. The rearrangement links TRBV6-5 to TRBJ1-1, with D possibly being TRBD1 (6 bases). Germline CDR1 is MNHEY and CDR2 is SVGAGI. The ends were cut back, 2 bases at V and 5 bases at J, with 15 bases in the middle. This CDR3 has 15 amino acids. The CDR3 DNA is TGTGCCAGCAGTTACCAGCCGGGACAAATGACTGAAGCTTTCTTT. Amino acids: CASSYQPGQMTEAFF.

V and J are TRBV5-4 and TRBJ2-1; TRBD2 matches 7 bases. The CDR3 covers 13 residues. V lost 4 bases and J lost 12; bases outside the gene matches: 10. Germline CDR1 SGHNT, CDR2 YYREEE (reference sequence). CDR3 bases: TGTGCCAGCAGCCGGGCGGGGGTCCGCGGGCAGTTCTTC. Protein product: CASSRAGVRGQFF.

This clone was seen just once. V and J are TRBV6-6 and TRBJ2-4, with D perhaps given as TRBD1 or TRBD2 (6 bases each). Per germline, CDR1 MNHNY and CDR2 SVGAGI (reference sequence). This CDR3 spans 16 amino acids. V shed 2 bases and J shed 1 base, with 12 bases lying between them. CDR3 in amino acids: CASSYLPGAAKNIQYF. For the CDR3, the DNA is TGTGCCAGCAGTTACCTCCCGGGGGCGGCCAAAAACATTCAGTACTTC.

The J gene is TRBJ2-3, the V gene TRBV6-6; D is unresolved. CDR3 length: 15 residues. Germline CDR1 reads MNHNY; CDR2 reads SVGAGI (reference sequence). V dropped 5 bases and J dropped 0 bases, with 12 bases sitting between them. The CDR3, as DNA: TGTGCCAGCAGTCTCTCTGCGAGTAGCACAGATACGCAGTATTTT. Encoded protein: CASSLSASSTDTQYF.

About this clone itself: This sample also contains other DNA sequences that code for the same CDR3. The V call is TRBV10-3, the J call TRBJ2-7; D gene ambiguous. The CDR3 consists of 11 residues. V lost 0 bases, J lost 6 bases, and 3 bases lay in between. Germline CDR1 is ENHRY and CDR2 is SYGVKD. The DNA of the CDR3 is TGTGCCATCAGTGAGTCTCGCGAGCAGTACTTC. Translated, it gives CAISESREQYF.

CDR3 residues: CASSLVRQDTYEQYF. The CDR3 nucleotides are TGTGCCAGCAGCTTAGTACGACAGGACACCTACGAGCAGTACTTC. This chain connects TRBV11-2 to TRBJ2-7, with D perhaps TRBD1 (6 bases). Germline V gives CDR1 SGHAT, CDR2 FQNNGV. The CDR3 has 15 residues. V was trimmed by 1 base and J by 2 bases, leaving 12 bases between them.

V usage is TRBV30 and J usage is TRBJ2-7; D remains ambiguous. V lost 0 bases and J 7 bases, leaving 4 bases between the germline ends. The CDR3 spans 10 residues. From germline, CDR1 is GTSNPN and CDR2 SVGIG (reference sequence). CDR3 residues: CAWSVVEQYF. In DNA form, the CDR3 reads TGTGCCTGGAGTGTGGTAGAGCAGTACTTC.

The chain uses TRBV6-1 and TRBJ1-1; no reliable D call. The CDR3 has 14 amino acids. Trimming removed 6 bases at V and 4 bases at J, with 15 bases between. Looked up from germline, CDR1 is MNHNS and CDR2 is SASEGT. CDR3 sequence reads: CASRPQLGSTEAFF. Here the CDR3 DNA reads TGTGCCAGCAGGCCCCAATTGGGGAGCACTGAAGCTTTCTTT.

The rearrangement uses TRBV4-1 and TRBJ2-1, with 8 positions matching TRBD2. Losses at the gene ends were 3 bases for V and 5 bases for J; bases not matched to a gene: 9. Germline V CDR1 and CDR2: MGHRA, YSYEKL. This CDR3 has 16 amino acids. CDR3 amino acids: CASSQGMIAGHNEQFF. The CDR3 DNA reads TGCGCCAGCAGCCAGGGGATGATAGCGGGGCACAATGAGCAGTTCTTC.

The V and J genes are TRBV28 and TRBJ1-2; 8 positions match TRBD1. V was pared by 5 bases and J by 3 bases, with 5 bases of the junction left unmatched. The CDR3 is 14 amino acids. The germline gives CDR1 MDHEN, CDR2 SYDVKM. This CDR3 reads CASSTSGGDYGYTF. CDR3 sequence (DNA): TGTGCCAGCAGTACATCAGGGGGCGACTATGGCTACACCTTC.